One sample yielded the 30 T cell receptor beta chains listed below, sequenced in a study of identical twins. TCRdb processed the 5' RACE reads anew with MiXCR; each CDR3 protein has one entry. The data contain approximately 630,000 distinct CDR3 sequences, roughly 7.2% of them singletons. The same specimen was also included in a second study, on yellow fever vaccine responses in identical twins.

The sequenced sample was PBMCs. The receptors come from a woman aged 18-29 years in good health.

This clonotype was picked up a small number of times. The chain joins TRBV2 to TRBJ1-1; TRBD1 is a possible D gene (6 bases). The germline V gene encodes CDR1 SNHLY and CDR2 FYNNEI. This CDR3 contains 17 residues. V gave up 5 bases and J gave up 3 bases, with 22 bases separating them. Written as DNA, the CDR3 is TGTGCCAGCAGTTCCTCTCCAGGGGCACTAGGTGACACTGAAGCTTTCTTT. It yields the protein CASSSSPGALGDTEAFF.

This clonotype was picked up many times. The gene calls are TRBV5-1 and TRBJ2-5; D possibly matches TRBD1 or TRBD2 (5 bases each). V was cut by 1 base and J by 3 bases, with 13 bases left in between. CDR1 is SGHRS and CDR2 is YFSETQ in the germline V gene. The CDR3 length is 15 residues. The CDR3 loop is CASSLSRGPKETQYF. The CDR3 DNA reads as TGCGCCAGCAGCTTGTCCCGGGGACCAAAAGAGACCCAGTACTTC.

This clonotype was detected many times. The genes are TRBV4-1 and TRBJ2-2; 7 nucleotides match TRBD1. Trimming cost V 7 bases and J 1 base; bases outside gene matches: 9. Germline values: CDR1 MGHRA, CDR2 YSYEKL. The CDR3 has 16 amino acids. DNA for the CDR3: TGCGCCAGCACCCCAAGTGGGACAGAGAACACCGGGGAGCTGTTTTTT. It is translated as CASTPSGTENTGELFF.

This clonotype was detected only a few times. The V and J genes are TRBV9 and TRBJ2-1; D call uncertain. CDR3 size: 15 residues. The germline CDR1 and CDR2 sequences are SGDLS and YYNGEE. V gave up 2 bases and J gave up 0 bases, with 9 bases separating them. CDR3 nucleotides: TGTGCCAGCAGCGTCACAGAGGCCTCCTACAATGAGCAGTTCTTC. As protein: CASSVTEASYNEQFF.

In this sample, this clonotype turned up many times. This chain joins TRBV29-1 and TRBJ2-7; 10 bases agree with TRBD1. Per the germline V gene, CDR1 is SQVTM and CDR2 is ANQGSEA. The CDR3 extends over 13 amino acids. V gave up 4 bases and J gave up 3 bases; unmatched junction bases: 3. The CDR3 sequence is CSVVGQGIYEQYF. CDR3 nucleotides: TGCAGCGTTGTGGGACAGGGGATCTACGAGCAGTACTTC.

The CDR3 nucleotides are TGTGCCAGCAGCCCTACCCGCGGGAGGGCAGGCAATGAGCAGTTCTTC. Translated, it gives CASSPTRGRAGNEQFF. The J gene is TRBJ2-1, the V gene TRBV12-3 or TRBV12-4; 9 bases align to TRBD2. V trimming: 6 bases; J trimming: 6 bases; junction bases outside the gene matches: 12. CDR3 length: 16 amino acids.

In this sample, this clonotype turned up many times. V usage is TRBV20-1 and J usage is TRBJ1-2; D is undetermined. Germline CDR1 is DFQATT and CDR2 is SNEGSKA (reference sequence). Trimming took off 7 bases at V and 4 bases at J, with 7 bases between the two ends. The CDR3 is made up of 10 amino acids. CDR3 protein: CSDTAYGYTF. The CDR3 DNA reads TGCAGTGATACGGCCTATGGCTACACCTTC.

This chain uses TRBV7-9 with TRBJ2-7; D possibly corresponds to TRBD2 (5 bases). Trimming pared 5 bases from V and 2 bases from J, leaving 13 bases between. This CDR3 contains 14 residues. Germline values: CDR1 SEHNR, CDR2 FQNEAQ (reference sequence). CDR3 residues: CASSPGKPPYEQYF. CDR3 nucleotide sequence: TGTGCCAGCAGCCCGGGGAAGCCACCCTACGAGCAGTACTTC.

J is TRBJ2-2 and V is TRBV12-3 or TRBV12-4, with a tentative D call TRBD1 (6 bases). Trimming shortened V by 5 bases and J by 2 bases, and 12 bases separated the two germline ends. The CDR3 contains 15 residues. The CDR3 protein is CASSTRGRNTGELFF. The CDR3 DNA is TGTGCCAGCAGTACCAGGGGCCGTAACACCGGGGAGCTGTTTTTT.

There are many counts of this clonotype. The V gene is TRBV5-1, the J gene TRBJ2-3; 8 bases match TRBD2. CDR1 SGHRS and CDR2 YFSETQ come from the germline V gene. The CDR3 length is 14 residues. J was trimmed by 2 bases and V by 2 bases; bases with no gene match: 1. The CDR3 loop is CASSFSGNTDTQYF. In DNA form, the CDR3 reads TGCGCCAGCAGCTTTAGCGGGAACACAGATACGCAGTATTTT.

The chain combines TRBV21-1 with TRBJ2-5. TRBV21-1 is flagged as a pseudogene. The CDR3 totals 10 residues. The CDR3 reads CASPQETQYF. The CDR3 nucleotides are TGTGCCAGCCCTCAAGAGACCCAGTACTTC.

This clonotype was observed a handful of times. The DNA for the CDR3 is TGTGCCAGCAGTCCGGGGACGGGTGGCAGCTCCTACGAGCAGTACGTC. Translating gives CASSPGTGGSSYEQYV. The rearrangement uses TRBV28 and TRBJ2-7, with D possibly being TRBD1 or TRBD2 (5 bases each). With 5 bases removed from V and 0 bases from J, the gap between germline ends came to 17 bases. This CDR3 has 16 residues. Germline V lookup: CDR1 MDHEN, CDR2 SYDVKM.

The table lists this clonotype with many counts. This sequence joins TRBV3-1 and TRBJ2-1; TRBD2 is a possible D gene (6 bases). The CDR3 has 15 amino acids. Germline lookup yields CDR1 LGHDT and CDR2 YNNKEL (reference sequence). V lost 5 bases and J 8 bases, leaving 19 bases between the germline ends. In DNA, the CDR3 is TGTGCCAGCAGCTGGGGACTGTTTAAAGCCGATGAGCAGTTCTTC. Its translation: CASSWGLFKADEQFF.

This clonotype was counted a single time. The CDR3 bases are TGCAGCGTTGAACTGGGGAGGGGGAGGCAAGAGACCCAGTACTTC. Its protein is CSVELGRGRQETQYF. The chain uses TRBV29-1 and TRBJ2-5; possible D gene TRBD2, 7 bases. Trimming removed 2 bases from V and 2 bases from J, with 15 bases in between. The CDR3 runs to 15 residues. Germline-derived CDR1 and CDR2 are SQVTM and ANQGSEA.

Written as DNA, the CDR3 is TGTGCCATCAGTGAAGGACTAGCGGGGGTGGCAGATACGCAGTATTTT. This sequence encodes CAISEGLAGVADTQYF. The V and J genes are TRBV10-3 and TRBJ2-3, with TRBD2 identical over 13 bases. The J segment lost 4 bases and the V segment lost 3 bases, leaving 4 bases of the junction unmatched. CDR3 length equals 16 residues. CDR1 ENHRY and CDR2 SYGVKD come from the germline V gene.

This clonotype was observed many times. The DNA of the CDR3 is TGTGCCAGCAGAAGCGCCGGGACAGCCAGCAATCAGCCCCAGCATTTT. Protein product: CASRSAGTASNQPQHF. This chain uses TRBV6-1 with TRBJ1-5, with 7 nucleotides matching TRBD1. Per the germline V gene, CDR1 is MNHNS and CDR2 is SASEGT. This CDR3 has 16 amino acids. The V gene end was trimmed by 6 bases and the J gene end by 1 base; junction bases not matched to a gene: 9.

The rearrangement joins TRBV6-1 to TRBJ1-6; D not certain. Germline loops: CDR1 MNHNS, CDR2 SASEGT. V dropped 5 bases and J dropped 4 bases, with 12 bases sitting between them. This CDR3 has 15 amino acids. The CDR3 sequence: CASSPRTVYNSPLHF. CDR3 nucleotide sequence: TGTGCCAGCAGTCCCCGTACAGTTTATAATTCACCCCTCCACTTT.

This clonotype occurred many times. The chain is built from TRBV28 and TRBJ1-1, with TRBD1 as a possible D gene (5 bases). The germline CDR1 and CDR2 sequences are MDHEN and SYDVKM. The CDR3 is made up of 12 amino acids. Trimming took 5 bases from V and 7 from J, leaving 11 bases between them. DNA for the CDR3: TGTGCCAGCAGTCCGGGGGGAATTGAAGCTTTCTTT. As protein: CASSPGGIEAFF.

The genes are TRBV11-2 and TRBJ1-2; 12 nucleotides agree with TRBD1. CDR1 and CDR2 (germline): SGHAT, FQNNGV. V lost 5 bases and J lost 7; bases outside the gene matches: 8. The CDR3 is made up of 15 amino acids. The chain's CDR3 is CASSQTGTGGSGYTF. In DNA form, the CDR3 reads TGTGCCAGCAGCCAAACTGGGACAGGGGGCTCTGGCTACACCTTC.

The chain couples TRBV7-2 to TRBJ2-7; 9 bases are shared with TRBD2. Germline lookup yields CDR1 SGHTA and CDR2 FQGNSA. V was pared by 5 bases and J by 6 bases, with 11 bases of the junction left unmatched. The CDR3 totals 15 residues. The CDR3 DNA sequence: TGTGCCAGCAGCAAAGGACCGGGACTAGCTTCCGAGCAGTACTTC. It specifies CASSKGPGLASEQYF. Complete variable domain (other parts from reference TRBV7-2 and TRBJ2-7): GAGVSQSPSNKVTEKGKDVELRCDPISGHTALYWYRQSLGQGLEFLIYFQGNSAPDKSGLPSDRFSAERTGGSVSTLTIQRTQQEDSAVYLCASSKGPGLASEQYFGPGTRLTVT.

At least ten counts were recorded for this clonotype. The V call is TRBV20-1, the J call TRBJ2-2; 11 nucleotides align to TRBD2. Trimming took 5 bases from V and 7 from J; bases not matched to a gene: 15. In germline, CDR1 is DFQATT, CDR2 SNEGSKA (reference sequence). The CDR3 runs to 17 residues. As DNA, the CDR3 is TGCAGTGCTCCCCCCCCTTTAGCGGGGGGGCCTGTCGGGGAGCTGTTTTTT. Its translation is CSAPPPLAGGPVGELFF.

Many counts were recorded for this clonotype. The CDR3 region has the DNA TGTGCCACCAGCAACCGACAGGGTAGGGTTGAAGCTTTCTTT. It yields the protein CATSNRQGRVEAFF. J is TRBJ1-1 and V is TRBV15, with TRBD1 matching 7 bases. Germline CDR1 LNHNV, CDR2 YYDKDF (reference sequence). V dropped 4 bases and J dropped 7; count of bases not matched to a gene: 9. This CDR3 is built from 14 residues. The full variable domain, completed using reference TRBV15 and TRBJ1-1, is DAMVIQNPRYQVTQFGKPVTLSCSQTLNHNVMYWYQQKSSQAPKLLFHYYDKDFNNEADTPDNFQSRRPNTSFCFLDIRSPGLGDTAMYLCATSNRQGRVEAFFGQGTRLTVV.

The chain recombines TRBV3-1 with TRBJ2-2; D remains ambiguous. Between the trimmed V and J ends, which lost 1 base and 5 bases, there was a span of 8 bases. The CDR3 contains 14 residues. Germline V gives CDR1 LGHDT, CDR2 YNNKEL (reference sequence). The CDR3 nucleotides are TGTGCCAGCAGCCAAGCCGGCGTTACCGGGGAGCTGTTTTTT. It translates to CASSQAGVTGELFF.

This clonotype turned up a few times. CDR3: CASSGGGNPSYNEQFF. DNA of the CDR3: TGCGCCAGCAGCGGAGGGGGAAACCCCTCCTACAATGAGCAGTTCTTC. The chain is built from TRBV5-1 and TRBJ2-1; the D gene could be TRBD1 or TRBD2 (6 bases each). Germline V CDR1 and CDR2: SGHRS, YFSETQ. V lost 4 bases and J 0 bases, leaving 14 bases between the germline ends. This CDR3 region has 16 residues.

This clonotype has more than one count but fewer than ten. The chain uses TRBV5-6 and TRBJ1-1; no reliable D call. V lost 3 bases and J 5 bases, leaving 11 bases between the germline ends. The CDR3 runs 13 residues. Looked up from germline, CDR1 is SGHDT and CDR2 is YYEEEE. The CDR3 sequence is CASSYLLGTEAFF. CDR3 nucleotides: TGTGCCAGCAGCTATTTACTGGGGACTGAAGCTTTCTTT. The complete variable domain, with remaining parts taken from reference TRBV5-6 and TRBJ1-1, reads DAGVTQSPTHLIKTRGQQVTLRCSPKSGHDTVSWYQQALGQGPQFIFQYYEEEERQRGNFPDRFSGHQFPNYSSELNVNALLLGDSALYLCASSYLLGTEAFFGQGTRLTVV.

V gene TRBV7-8 combines with J gene TRBJ2-1; a possible D gene is TRBD1 (6 bases). The V gene's germline CDR1 is SGHVS and CDR2 FQNEAQ. The CDR3 runs 18 residues. Trimming took 0 bases from V and 2 from J, leaving 17 bases between them. CDR3 DNA sequence: TGTGCCAGCAGCTTAGCCCGTGCCTCAGGGGAGCCCTACAATGAGCAGTTCTTC. It translates to CASSLARASGEPYNEQFF.

V is TRBV6-5 and J is TRBJ2-5, with D tentatively TRBD1 or TRBD2 (5 bases each). This CDR3 comprises 15 residues. V lost 2 bases, J lost 3 bases, and 13 bases lay in between. The germline gives CDR1 MNHEY, CDR2 SVGAGI. The CDR3 nucleotides read TGTGCCAGCAGTTACCTCCTTGGGGGAAAAGAGACCCAGTACTTC. Protein: CASSYLLGGKETQYF.

This rearrangement joins TRBV7-9 to TRBJ2-7, with 7 bases that match TRBD1. After removal of 5 bases from V and 4 bases from J, the junction contained 8 bases not matched to a gene. CDR3 length: 14 amino acids. Germline V CDR1 and CDR2: SEHNR, FQNEAQ (reference sequence). The CDR3 sequence is CASSARDSEYEQYF. The CDR3 DNA reads as TGTGCCAGCAGCGCACGGGACAGTGAGTACGAGCAGTACTTC.

This clonotype appeared many times. J is TRBJ2-4 and V is TRBV5-6; 7 nucleotides match TRBD1. J was trimmed by 4 bases and V by 4 bases; bases with no gene match: 5. There are 14 residues in the CDR3. The germline V gene encodes CDR1 SGHDT and CDR2 YYEEEE. The CDR3 sequence is CASSPEGQKNIQYF. CDR3 bases: TGTGCCAGCAGCCCTGAGGGACAGAAAAACATTCAGTACTTC.

The sample holds many counts of this clonotype. The genes are TRBV14 and TRBJ2-1; D call uncertain. The CDR3 loop spans 13 amino acids. V gave up 4 bases and J gave up 4 bases, with 8 bases separating them. Per the germline V gene, CDR1 is SGHDN and CDR2 is FVKESK. The CDR3 nucleotides are TGTGCCAGCAGCCTTAACAATTACAATGAGCAGTTCTTC. Protein: CASSLNNYNEQFF.